The 22 T cell receptor beta chains in this list originate from one sample, sequenced in a study of blood T cell repertoires in COVID-19. Sequencing was performed with immunoSEQ multiplex PCR; in TCRdb, only in-frame clones are kept and a portion is missing. The sample carries around 150,000 clones, roughly 90% recorded once. Material for sequencing was peripheral blood. Receptors originate from a man in his thirties or forties with COVID-19, enrolled during active disease.

Only one count was recorded for this clone. This chain joins TRBV27 and TRBJ2-5; 7 bases map to TRBD2. Looked up from germline, CDR1 is MNHEY and CDR2 is SMNVEV (reference sequence). J was trimmed by 5 bases and V by 6 bases; bases with no gene match: 9. CDR3 length equals 14 residues. In DNA, the CDR3 is TGTGCCAGCAGCCCCCTTCGAGCGGGGGAGACCCAGTACTTC. This gives the protein CASSPLRAGETQYF.

This CDR3 reads CASSQLENTEAFF. CDR3 in DNA: TGTGCCAGCAGCCAACTAGAGAACACTGAAGCTTTCTTT. The V call is TRBV3-1 (or the pseudogene TRBV3-2), the J call TRBJ1-1; no reliable D call. Germline CDR1 LGHDT, CDR2 YNNKEL (reference sequence). Between the trimmed V and J ends, which lost 2 bases and 1 base, there was a span of 5 bases. The length of the CDR3 is 13 residues.

CDR3 in amino acids: CASSGGDEQFF. CDR3 DNA sequence: TGTGCCAGCAGTGGAGGAGATGAGCAGTTCTTC. The chain couples TRBV6-4 to TRBJ2-1, with no clear D. Germline V lookup: CDR1 MRHNA, CDR2 SNTAGT. The V gene lost 4 bases and the J gene lost 8 bases, with 6 bases spanning the gap. CDR3 length: 11 amino acids.

The CDR3 DNA follows: TGCGCCAGCAGCTTGGTTGGGTCGGGAGTGGCAGAGACCCAGTACTTC. This sequence encodes CASSLVGSGVAETQYF. The chain links TRBV5-1 to TRBJ2-5; D possibly corresponds to TRBD2 (6 bases). The germline V gene encodes CDR1 SGHRS and CDR2 YFSETQ. With 0 bases removed from V and 4 bases from J, the gap between germline ends came to 16 bases. CDR3 size: 16 residues.

CDR3: CASSSALGVVREKLFF. The CDR3 DNA reads as TGTGCCAGCAGCTCCGCTCTCGGGGTAGTAAGGGAAAAACTGTTTTTT. This sequence joins TRBV7-8 and TRBJ1-4; D remains unclear. CDR3 length: 16 amino acids. V was trimmed by 4 bases and J by 8 bases, leaving 20 bases between them. Germline V gives CDR1 SGHVS, CDR2 FQNEAQ.

The CDR3 sequence: CASSPGGSTQHF. The CDR3 bases are TGTGCCAGCAGCCCCGGGGGGAGTACCCAGCATTTT. The genes are TRBV28 and TRBJ1-5; a possible D gene is TRBD1 (5 bases). The CDR3 runs to 12 residues. Germline V gene data show CDR1 as MDHEN and CDR2 as SYDVKM. V was cut by 6 bases and J by 11 bases, with 14 bases left in between.

The chain carries TRBV6-5 and TRBJ1-2; 10 nucleotides align to TRBD1. There are 14 residues in the CDR3. J gave up 7 bases and V 6 bases, and 8 bases lay outside the gene matches. Looked up from germline, CDR1 is MNHEY and CDR2 is SVGAGI. CDR3 residues: CASSPDRGLGGYTF. Written as DNA, the CDR3 is TGTGCCAGCAGCCCCGACAGGGGGCTCGGTGGCTACACCTTC.

The V call is TRBV5-1, the J call TRBJ2-7; 8 nucleotides agree with TRBD2. The V gene end was trimmed by 4 bases and the J gene end by 0 bases; junction bases not matched to a gene: 3. Germline CDR1 is SGHRS and CDR2 is YFSETQ. The CDR3 is made up of 14 amino acids. CDR3 in amino acids: CASSRGGVSYEQYF. CDR3 nucleotide sequence: TGCGCCAGCAGCCGGGGGGGAGTCTCCTACGAGCAGTACTTC. Filled out from reference TRBV5-1 and TRBJ2-7, the complete variable domain reads KAGVTQTPRYLIKTRGQQVTLSCSPISGHRSVSWYQQTPGQGLQFLFEYFSETQRNKGNFPGRFSGRQFSNSRSEMNVSTLELGDSALYLCASSRGGVSYEQYFGPGTRLTVT.

The rearrangement joins TRBV5-1 to TRBJ2-1; 7 positions agree with TRBD1. Germline V CDR1 and CDR2: SGHRS, YFSETQ. This CDR3 is 15 amino acids long. Trimming removed 4 bases from V and 3 bases from J; junction bases left unmatched: 7. CDR3 nucleotide sequence: TGCGCCAGCAGCCGGGACAGTGCAAGCTACAATGAGCAGTTCTTC. It specifies CASSRDSASYNEQFF.

The V and J genes are TRBV28 and TRBJ1-5; 7 bases line up with TRBD1. The CDR3 is 15 residues long. Germline CDR1 and CDR2: MDHEN and SYDVKM. J lost 3 bases, V lost 2 bases, and 4 bases had no gene match. The CDR3, as DNA: TGTGCCAGCAGTTTAGCTACAGGGGCCAATCAGCCCCAGCATTTT. It specifies CASSLATGANQPQHF.

In regard to this clone: Within the sample, other DNA sequences also encode this same CDR3. J is TRBJ2-7 and V is TRBV7-2, with D perhaps matching TRBD1 (6 bases). V was pared by 1 base and J by 6 bases, with 10 bases between. Per germline, CDR1 SGHTA and CDR2 FQGNSA. This CDR3 is built from 13 residues. Written as DNA, the CDR3 is TGTGCCAGCAGCTTAGTGGGGGCGCGCGAGCAGTACTTC. It yields the protein CASSLVGAREQYF.

This chain links TRBV7-2 with TRBJ2-3; weak D call: TRBD2 (5 bases). The CDR3 is made up of 13 amino acids. Trimming pared 1 base from V and 5 bases from J, leaving 7 bases between. CDR1 and CDR2 (germline): SGHTA, FQGNSA. The CDR3 DNA sequence: TGTGCCAGCAGCTTAGAGGGAGTAGATACGCAGTATTTT. This sequence encodes CASSLEGVDTQYF.

The CDR3 protein is CASSQVSQLGHSPLHF. The CDR3 nucleotides read TGCGCCAGCAGCCAAGTTTCTCAATTGGGGCATTCACCCCTCCACTTT. The V and J genes are TRBV4-1 and TRBJ1-6; TRBD1 might be the D (5 bases). Trimming pared 1 base from V and 8 bases from J, leaving 15 bases between. Germline CDR1 reads MGHRA; CDR2 reads YSYEKL. The CDR3 consists of 16 residues.

The chain joins TRBV9 to TRBJ1-5; 8 bases align to TRBD1. V lost 3 bases, J lost 6 bases, and 5 bases stayed unmatched. Germline V gene sequence: CDR1 SGDLS, CDR2 YYNGEE. This CDR3 comprises 14 residues. The CDR3 nucleotides read TGTGCCAGCAGCGAAGACAGGGGCGGTCAGCCCCAGCATTTT. It is translated as CASSEDRGGQPQHF. The entire variable domain, with the rest obtained from reference TRBV9 and TRBJ1-5, is as follows: DSGVTQTPKHLITATGQRVTLRCSPRSGDLSVYWYQQSLDQGLQFLIQYYNGEERAKGNILERFSAQQFPDLHSELNLSSLELGDSALYFCASSEDRGGQPQHFGDGTRLSIL.

V usage is TRBV5-1 and J usage is TRBJ1-2, with 11 positions matching TRBD1. The CDR3 runs to 18 residues. Germline CDR1 and CDR2: SGHRS and YFSETQ. Trimming at V came to 4 bases and at J to 0 bases, leaving 11 bases not matched to a gene. The CDR3 coding sequence is TGCGCCAGCAGCCCAATTGGGACAGGGGGGTATACTAACTATGGCTACACCTTC. Translation gives CASSPIGTGGYTNYGYTF.

V usage is TRBV13 and J usage is TRBJ2-5, with D hard to call. V lost 5 bases and J 0 bases, leaving 7 bases between the germline ends. The CDR3 sequence is 13 residues long. Germline V gene sequence: CDR1 PRHDT, CDR2 FYEKMQ (reference sequence). The CDR3 loop is CASSPQYQETQYF. The DNA for the CDR3 is TGTGCCAGCAGCCCCCAGTACCAAGAGACCCAGTACTTC.

The genes are TRBV10-3 and TRBJ2-3, with 10 positions matching TRBD2. Germline CDR1 ENHRY, CDR2 SYGVKD. The length of the CDR3 is 16 residues. V trimming: 0 bases; J trimming: 5 bases; junction bases outside the gene matches: 5. This CDR3 is CAISESLAGVVDTQYF. CDR3 nucleotides: TGTGCCATCAGTGAGTCCCTAGCGGGAGTGGTAGATACGCAGTATTTT.

The genes are TRBV5-4 and TRBJ2-3; tentatively, D is TRBD1 (6 bases). Trimming stripped 0 bases from V and 4 bases from J, with 9 bases between. The CDR3 consists of 14 residues. Germline CDR1 is SGHNT and CDR2 is YYREEE (reference sequence). The CDR3 spells CASSLAQGSDTQYF. CDR3 in DNA: TGTGCCAGCAGCTTGGCCCAGGGGTCAGATACGCAGTATTTT.

CDR3 in amino acids: CASSLTGDRSSGNTIYF. The CDR3 DNA sequence: TGTGCCAGCAGTCTGACGGGGGACAGGTCCTCTGGAAACACCATATATTTT. This chain joins TRBV6-2 or TRBV6-3 and TRBJ1-3; 8 positions agree with TRBD1. V gave up 5 bases and J gave up 0 bases; unmatched junction bases: 9. Per the germline V gene, CDR1 is MNHEY and CDR2 is SVGEGT. The CDR3 covers 17 residues.

The rearrangement uses TRBV10-3 and TRBJ2-5, with 9 positions matching TRBD2. J lost 2 bases, V lost 2 bases, and 6 bases had no gene match. Germline-derived CDR1 and CDR2 are ENHRY and SYGVKD. CDR3 length: 16 residues. CDR3 DNA: TGTGCCATCAGTGAGGGCCTAGCGGGGAAACAAGAGACCCAGTACTTC. It yields the protein CAISEGLAGKQETQYF.

This chain joins TRBV5-1 and TRBJ2-5; D is uncertain. The CDR3 extends over 14 amino acids. The V and J ends lost 5 bases and 5 bases respectively, with 16 bases between them. CDR1 SGHRS and CDR2 YFSETQ come from the germline V gene. CDR3: CASRPQTSSETQYF. CDR3 nucleotides: TGCGCCAGCAGACCTCAGACATCGTCGGAGACCCAGTACTTC.

V gene TRBV6-2 or TRBV6-3 combines with J gene TRBJ2-1; D may be TRBD2 (6 bases). The CDR3 runs to 17 residues. Trimming took off 5 bases at V and 2 bases at J, with 19 bases between the two ends. Looked up from germline, CDR1 is MNHEY and CDR2 is SVGEGT. As DNA, the CDR3 is TGTGCCAGCAGTCGGGGGACTTCCTCCATCACCTACAATGAGCAGTTCTTC. It codes for CASSRGTSSITYNEQFF.